These 8 T cell receptor beta chains originate from one sample sequenced in a study of cytomegalovirus exposure and HLA in healthy donors. The PCR had 60 Vbeta and 13 Jbeta primers. Clones were read by immunoSEQ multiplex PCR, and TCRdb kept only the in-frame ones, dropping some. Counted here are about 160,000 clones, roughly 80% occurring once; the ten biggest clones make up more than 3.5%. Source material: PBMCs. These receptor sequences come from a man aged 25 to 45 in good health and CMV-seropositive.

V usage is TRBV27 and J usage is TRBJ1-1; D is ambiguous. Trimming took 6 bases from V and 0 from J, leaving 8 bases between them. Germline lookup yields CDR1 MNHEY and CDR2 SMNVEV (reference sequence). The CDR3 is 13 amino acids. The CDR3 sequence: CASSWRVNTEAFF. CDR3 bases: TGTGCCAGCAGCTGGCGGGTGAACACTGAAGCTTTCTTT.

The genes are TRBV10-3 and TRBJ2-1; 11 bases are a match to TRBD1. The V gene's germline CDR1 is ENHRY and CDR2 SYGVKD. After removal of 7 bases from V and 4 bases from J, the junction contained 9 bases not matched to a gene. The CDR3 totals 16 residues. The CDR3 protein is CAITKGQGGGYNEQFF. The CDR3 region has the DNA TGTGCCATCACTAAGGGACAGGGGGGTGGATACAATGAGCAGTTCTTC.

This chain links TRBV2 with TRBJ2-2; no reliable D call. From germline, CDR1 is SNHLY and CDR2 FYNNEI. V lost 4 bases and J 6 bases, leaving 18 bases between the germline ends. The CDR3 is made up of 16 amino acids. CDR3 sequence reads: CASSGKSHELSGELFF. The CDR3 DNA is TGTGCCAGCAGTGGAAAGTCCCACGAACTATCCGGGGAGCTGTTTTTT.

The chain uses TRBV7-9 and TRBJ1-2; weak D call: TRBD1 (6 bases). Trimming shortened V by 1 base and J by 4 bases, and 10 bases separated the two germline ends. CDR1 is SEHNR, CDR2 FQNEAQ, per germline (reference sequence). The CDR3 length is 14 residues. Here the CDR3 reads CASSLVGTTYGYTF. The CDR3 nucleotides are TGTGCCAGCAGCTTAGTCGGGACAACCTATGGCTACACCTTC.

The V and J genes are TRBV28 and TRBJ2-3; weak D call: TRBD1 (5 bases). Germline V gives CDR1 MDHEN, CDR2 SYDVKM. The CDR3 is 15 residues long. The V end was cut by 6 bases, the J end by 1 base, with 14 bases between. As DNA, the CDR3 is TGTGCCAGCAGCTACAGGTGGCAGGGCACAGATACGCAGTATTTT. Its translation is CASSYRWQGTDTQYF.

V and J are TRBV7-2 and TRBJ2-2, with 8 positions matching TRBD2. This CDR3 is built from 15 residues. Losses at the gene ends were 6 bases for V and 1 base for J; bases not matched to a gene: 4. The V gene's germline CDR1 is SGHTA and CDR2 FQGNSA. CDR3 region: CASRSSGGNTGELFF. CDR3 coding DNA: TGTGCCAGCAGATCGAGCGGGGGGAACACCGGGGAGCTGTTTTTT.

This rearrangement joins TRBV6-6 to TRBJ2-5; weak D call: TRBD2 (5 bases). CDR1 and CDR2 (germline): MNHNY, SVGAGI (reference sequence). Trimming took 5 bases from V and 1 from J, leaving 11 bases between them. The length of the CDR3 is 14 residues. DNA of the CDR3: TGTGCCAGCAGTGCCCTAGCTATCCAAGAGACCCAGTACTTC. Its translation is CASSALAIQETQYF.

Remarks on this clone: The junction departs from the called germline gene at one end, perhaps through a read error. The rearrangement links TRBV5-4 to TRBJ2-7; tentatively, D is TRBD2 (6 bases). Germline V gene sequence: CDR1 SGHNT, CDR2 YYREEE (reference sequence). The CDR3 sequence is 15 residues long. CDR3 residues: CASSSFQRTRGEQYF. CDR3 DNA sequence: TGCGCCAGCAGTTCCTTTCAACGGACTCGGGGGGAGCAGTACTTC.